This entry lists 9 T cell receptor beta chains sequenced from one sample in a study of T cells expressing NK-cell markers. TCRdb reprocessed the 5' RACE reads and stores each CDR3 protein as one record, lacking DNA. The sample totals a few hundred thousand distinct CDR3 sequences; its top ten clones hold approximately 3.6%. Input material: blood T cells: a sorted CD56 or NKG2C T cell subset, CD4+ or CD8+ T cells, or bulk PBMC T cells (not recorded which). The receptors were sampled from a man younger than 35 in good health.

The J gene is TRBJ2-2, the V gene TRBV20-1; TCRdb gives TRBD2 as the D gene, but with no DNA this cannot be confirmed. Germline V lookup: CDR1 DFQATT, CDR2 SNEGSKA (reference sequence). The CDR3 covers 16 residues. The CDR3 here is CSAREGGEVGTGELFF.

CDR3 in amino acids: CASTGTGIEQYF. The chain uses TRBV25-1 and TRBJ2-7; TCRdb outputs TRBD1, but without DNA this stays unchecked. CDR1 MGHDK and CDR2 SYGVNS come from the germline V gene. The CDR3 extends over 12 amino acids.

V usage is TRBV6-5 and J usage is TRBJ2-1; checking the TCRdb D call of TRBD1 is not possible without DNA. CDR3 length: 13 amino acids. CDR1 MNHEY and CDR2 SVGAGI come from the germline V gene. The chain's CDR3 is CASSQGAYNEQFF.

The V call is TRBV12-3 or TRBV12-4, the J call TRBJ2-1; the TRBD1 assignment by TCRdb is unverifiable without DNA. The CDR3 loop spans 14 amino acids. The CDR3 is CASSWGRGYNEQFF.

This chain's CDR3 is CASSPTVTYEQYF. The chain couples TRBV14 to TRBJ2-7. This CDR3 has 13 residues. Germline lookup yields CDR1 SGHDN and CDR2 FVKESK.

V usage is TRBV10-3 and J usage is TRBJ1-1; without DNA, the TCRdb call of TRBD1 cannot be checked. Per the germline V gene, CDR1 is ENHRY and CDR2 is SYGVKD. CDR3 length: 13 amino acids. The CDR3 sequence: CAISSPGFTEAFF.

This rearrangement joins TRBV9 to TRBJ1-6; the D call from TCRdb, TRBD1, cannot be confirmed without DNA. Germline CDR1 and CDR2: SGDLS and YYNGEE. The CDR3 extends over 13 amino acids. The CDR3 loop is CASSDRGERPLHF. Variable domain in full (rest from reference TRBV9 and TRBJ1-6): DSGVTQTPKHLITATGQRVTLRCSPRSGDLSVYWYQQSLDQGLQFLIQYYNGEERAKGNILERFSAQQFPDLHSELNLSSLELGDSALYFCASSDRGERPLHFGNGTRLTVT.

The chain employs TRBV5-1 and TRBJ1-4; TCRdb calls TRBD1, which cannot be checked without DNA. The length of the CDR3 is 15 residues. Looked up from germline, CDR1 is SGHRS and CDR2 is YFSETQ. The CDR3 loop is CASSPGAQRGEKLFF.

V usage is TRBV29-1 and J usage is TRBJ2-7; the TCRdb D gene call, TRBD1, has no DNA to confirm it. There are 14 residues in the CDR3. Per germline, CDR1 SQVTM and CDR2 ANQGSEA. CDR3: CSVEVGGRGQPQYF.